These T cell receptor beta chains were read from a single sample in a study of T cells after yellow fever vaccination. TCRdb processed the 5' RACE reads anew with MiXCR; each CDR3 protein has one entry. The data contain 300,000 to 450,000 distinct CDR3 sequences, roughly 8.6% of them singletons. This material consisted of PBMCs, taken more than 40 days after the first yellow fever vaccination. The receptors here all came from a man aged 18 to 30 who received the YFV17D yellow fever vaccine. The conserved cysteine and the conserved F or W are not part of the CDR3 here. The order of the fields is V gene, clone size, CDR3 protein. Size values are once, few and many counts, or a class for expanded clones, and some rows have none.

>TRBV5-1|few
ASSSGTVAVIDTQY
>TRBV28|few
ASSLVFRANTEAF
>TRBV20-1|few
SYNRGPTDTQY
>TRBV6-2/TRBV6-3|few
ASSPGARPYTEAF
>TRBV30|many
AWTRLLETQY
>TRBV5-6|few
ASTQTTRTDTQY
>TRBV4-3|few
ASSQVGGTRAYEQY
>TRBV5-4|few
ASSFGGNNEKLF
>TRBV9|NA
ASSQWDDTYEQY
>TRBV4-3|many
ASSQGSDRGQDEQY
>TRBV18|few
ASSDGNRVYEQY
>TRBV20-1|few
SASAGVNTEAF
>TRBV19|NA
ASAWLADNQPQH
>TRBV3-1|few
ASSGSRSNQPQH
>TRBV5-6|NA
ASSGMLAGGMIGMDTQY
>TRBV19|many
ASSVTRSGNTIY
>TRBV4-3|few
ASSEGLNYEQY
>TRBV6-2/TRBV6-3|few
ASSRLGAGKSGELF
>TRBV6-2/TRBV6-3|NA
ASRIELLETQY
>TRBV6-1|NA
ASSGGDKFTDTQY
>TRBV7-2|few
ASSFYRPEQF
>TRBV25-1|NA
ASSESLGQETQY
>TRBV5-1|NA
ASSLGDSGNTIY
>TRBV7-2|NA
ASSLSGLSQPQH
>TRBV7-9|few
ASSPDLAGGYNEQF
>TRBV20-1|NA
SARDSRDGQETQY
>TRBV5-1|few
ASSAGTGSGANVLT
>TRBV5-1|many
ASSLDGNNYGYT
>TRBV7-9|NA
ASSSAGGLSGANVLT
>TRBV21-1|many
ASSKKTGNTEAF
>TRBV20-1|few
SAESTGGILAF
>TRBV29-1|many
STFHGGTGELF
>TRBV7-3|few
ASSLDGGGTDTQY
>TRBV7-8|few
ASSLVIDSYGYT
>TRBV7-9|many
ASSLDRGNTIY
>TRBV7-9|few
ASSLPTGGTDTQY
>TRBV5-1|NA
ASSWGDTDTQY
>TRBV7-2|many
ASSYTTGGSGNTIY
>TRBV20-1|few
SARGQGHPYEQY
>TRBV28|few
ASSLGAFTGELF
>TRBV19|few
ASSISAANTGELF
>TRBV4-2|NA
ASSQLQGARELF
>TRBV11-2|NA
ASSPRRGRKTQY
>TRBV5-1|many
ASSLTGDHPEAF
>TRBV4-3|NA
ARSQELIGGNTGELF